This T cell receptor (beta chain) is from a study of human T cells and chemical hapten exposure. For the study at large: Among samples, TCR yields varied mainly because of small differences in pooled library volume. Study results and limitations: Those TCRs sitting above 1 in 1000 frequency stayed the same with DPC sensitization.

Stated time point: pre-sensitization, week 0. Documented treatment: therapeutic diphenylcyclopropenone sensitization with weekly scalp DPC. The study enrolled 18 to 70-year-old alopecia patients suitable for DPC. From germline, CDR1 is MNHNS and CDR2 SASEGT. The length of the CDR3 is 18 residues. V lost 2 bases, J lost 2 bases, and 10 bases stayed unmatched. One entry per CDR3 protein, called by TCRdb with MiXCR from the RACE reads. The top ten hold approximately 2.8% of the sample, which has more than 300,000 distinct CDR3 sequences, roughly 5.3% seen once. This clonotype turned up a few times. Its target is not known.

Here the sequenced sample was whole blood, taken in connection with sensitization to the hapten diphenylcyclopropenone (DPC). The chain is built from TRBV6-1 and TRBJ2-5, with TRBD2 matching over 11 bases. The sequence was collected from a woman aged 50 to 60 with alopecia areata. Some clones in this sample may be carry-over from other donors' samples. Written as DNA, the CDR3 is TGTGCCAGCAGTGAATTAATAGCGGGGGGGCCTACGCAAGAGACCCAGTACTTC. It encodes CASSELIAGGPTQETQYF.